This T cell receptor beta chain came from a study of memory B cells and T cells in multiple sclerosis. The repertoire was sequenced with immunoSEQ multiplex PCR; TCRdb's copy has only in-frame clones and lacks some. The table has approximately 14,000 clones, 69% seen once. General study points: Compartments had unequal clone-set sizes, affecting shared clonotype counts.

This clone is a singleton in its sample. The antigen is unknown. The TCR sequence derives from a human donor with multiple sclerosis. The sample taken for sequencing was memory (CD45RO+) CD4+ T cells from blood.

DNA of the CDR3: TGTGCCAGCAGTGAAGTGCCACTAGCGGGCAACAATGAGCAGTTCTTC. This codes for CASSEVPLAGNNEQFF. The V gene is TRBV6-1, the J gene TRBJ2-1; 9 bases fit TRBD2. CDR3 length equals 16 residues. Per the germline V gene, CDR1 is MNHNS and CDR2 is SASEGT. J gave up 5 bases and V 1 base, and 6 bases lay outside the gene matches.